This TCR beta chain derives from a study of OX40 agonist ivuxolimab in advanced cancers. Study details: The treatment was a fully human IgG2 OX40 agonist, ivuxolimab. Hepatocellular carcinoma, melanoma, renal cell or head and neck cancer affected the dose-escalation patients. Findings and caveats of the study: Undetermined was the antigen specificity of the expanded peripheral T cells. Dosing at 0.1 to 3.0 mg/kg was accompanied by clonal expansion of CD4+ and CD8+ blood T cells by week 6.

The table came from immunoSEQ multiplex PCR; TCRdb's copy has only in-frame clones and leaves some out. The sample records tens of thousands of clones, approximately 85% being singletons. For this clone: Its target is not known.

Germline CDR1 and CDR2: LNHDA and SQIVND (reference sequence). The CDR3 loop spans 14 amino acids. V was clipped by 3 bases and J by 4 bases, with 10 bases between them. This TCR derives from an adult with an advanced solid tumor such as melanoma, head and neck, liver or kidney cancer. The sample consisted of CD4+ or CD8+ T cells sorted from blood, taken in a trial of the OX40 agonist ivuxolimab. The chain employs TRBV19 and TRBJ1-3, with unresolved D. As DNA, the CDR3 is TGTGCCAGTAGTATTGGATCCAGAGGAAACACCATATATTTT. Protein sequence: CASSIGSRGNTIYF.